This passage covers 32 T cell receptor beta chains from one sample sequenced in a study of cytomegalovirus exposure and HLA in healthy donors. The protocol was immunoSEQ multiplex PCR, while the TCRdb copy is restricted to in-frame clones and leaves out a portion. Of around 71,000 clones listed, just under 95% were seen once; the top ten hold 1.4%. The sample was PBMCs. Source of these receptors: a man aged 18-30 years in good health and CMV-seropositive.

The gene calls are TRBV2 and TRBJ2-2; 11 bases line up with TRBD2. Trimming cost V 5 bases and J 6 bases; bases outside gene matches: 17. This CDR3 has 19 residues. Germline lookup yields CDR1 SNHLY and CDR2 FYNNEI. Here the CDR3 reads CASSLSVKLGLAEPGELFF. The CDR3 DNA is TGTGCCAGCAGTCTATCCGTAAAACTGGGACTAGCGGAACCCGGGGAGCTGTTTTTT. The variable domain in full, completed from reference TRBV2 and TRBJ2-2, reads EPEVTQTPSHQVTQMGQEVILRCVPISNHLYFYWYRQILGQKVEFLVSFYNNEISEKSEIFDDQFSVERPDGSNFTLKIRSTKLEDSAMYFCASSLSVKLGLAEPGELFFGEGSRLTVL.

The chain employs TRBV9 and TRBJ1-6; 10 positions agree with TRBD1. Germline V gives CDR1 SGDLS, CDR2 YYNGEE. The CDR3 covers 18 residues. V dropped 3 bases and J dropped 0; count of bases not matched to a gene: 6. For the CDR3, the DNA is TGTGCCAGCAGCGCAGGGGACAGGGGACCCTCCTATAATTCACCCCTCCACTTT. Translated, it gives CASSAGDRGPSYNSPLHF.

The rearrangement uses TRBV6-5 and TRBJ1-2; possible D gene TRBD1, 6 bases. V was shortened by 4 bases and J by 13 bases, with 13 bases between the two germline ends. From germline, CDR1 is MNHEY and CDR2 SVGAGI. The length of the CDR3 is 11 residues. DNA of the CDR3: TGTGCCAGCAGTTCAGGACAGCGTAGCACCTTC. Translated: CASSSGQRSTF.

The chain carries TRBV15 and TRBJ1-1, with a tentative D call TRBD1 (5 bases). The CDR3 contains 14 residues. Trimming stripped 5 bases from V and 0 bases from J, with 10 bases between. Germline CDR1 LNHNV, CDR2 YYDKDF (reference sequence). CDR3 sequence (DNA): TGTGCCACCAGCCCAGACAGCTTGAACACTGAAGCTTTCTTT. Its translation is CATSPDSLNTEAFF.

This sequence joins TRBV28 and TRBJ2-7, with a weak D call TRBD2 (7 bases). From germline, CDR1 is MDHEN and CDR2 SYDVKM. V shed 7 bases and J shed 3 bases, with 13 bases lying between them. CDR3 length: 13 residues. In DNA, the CDR3 is TGTGCCAGCACGGGGGGCCCTCTCTACGAGCAGTACTTC. Translation gives CASTGGPLYEQYF.

CDR3 protein: CASSFGGAIEQYF. In DNA form, the CDR3 reads TGTGCCAGCAGCTTTGGAGGGGCAATCGAGCAGTACTTC. The J gene is TRBJ2-7, the V gene TRBV5-5, with a possible D match to TRBD2 (6 bases). The CDR3 is made up of 13 amino acids. V lost 2 bases, J lost 6 bases, and 12 bases lay in between. CDR1 is SGHKS and CDR2 is YYEKEE in the germline V gene (reference sequence).

This rearrangement joins TRBV6-5 to TRBJ2-5; D call uncertain. There are 13 residues in the CDR3. Trimming cost V 7 bases and J 5 bases, with 14 bases left between them. CDR1 and CDR2 (germline): MNHEY, SVGAGI. The CDR3, as DNA: TGTGCCAGCAAAAAACAAGCTAGGGAGACCCAGTACTTC. As protein: CASKKQARETQYF.

The count of this clone is one. The chain couples TRBV10-3 to TRBJ1-1; TRBD1 agrees at 8 bases. The CDR3 is made up of 14 amino acids. J lost 1 base, V lost 4 bases, and 2 bases had no gene match. CDR1 is ENHRY, CDR2 SYGVKD, per germline. CDR3 sequence: CAISGGQENTEAFF. In DNA, the CDR3 is TGTGCCATCAGTGGGGGACAGGAGAACACTGAAGCTTTCTTT.

The chain is built from TRBV2 and TRBJ2-1; weak D call: TRBD2 (7 bases). CDR1 SNHLY and CDR2 FYNNEI come from the germline V gene. Trimming took 4 bases from V and 8 from J, leaving 15 bases between them. This CDR3 has 14 amino acids. As DNA, the CDR3 is TGTGCCAGCAGTGGAAGAGGGGGGGAAGATGAGCAGTTCTTC. Residues: CASSGRGGEDEQFF. Combining the CDR3 with reference TRBV2 and TRBJ2-1 gives the whole variable domain EPEVTQTPSHQVTQMGQEVILRCVPISNHLYFYWYRQILGQKVEFLVSFYNNEISEKSEIFDDQFSVERPDGSNFTLKIRSTKLEDSAMYFCASSGRGGEDEQFFGPGTRLTVL.

The gene calls are TRBV9 and TRBJ2-1; TRBD1 is a possible D gene (7 bases). This CDR3 is built from 17 residues. Between the trimmed V and J ends, which lost 4 bases and 6 bases, there was a span of 23 bases. Germline V lookup: CDR1 SGDLS, CDR2 YYNGEE. CDR3 DNA sequence: TGTGCCAGCAGCATACAAAGTCAGGGGGGATCCGGCAATGAGCAGTTCTTC. This sequence encodes CASSIQSQGGSGNEQFF.

The rearrangement links TRBV9 to TRBJ2-3; TRBD2 matches 8 bases. The V gene end was trimmed by 2 bases and the J gene end by 8 bases; junction bases not matched to a gene: 7. The germline V gene encodes CDR1 SGDLS and CDR2 YYNGEE. The CDR3 runs to 14 residues. The CDR3 coding sequence is TGTGCCAGCAGCGTTAGCGGGGTGAGTGGTACGCAGTATTTT. Protein: CASSVSGVSGTQYF.

The chain recombines TRBV7-2 with TRBJ2-1; D is possibly TRBD2 (5 bases). The CDR3 runs to 14 residues. Germline loops: CDR1 SGHTA, CDR2 FQGNSA. V lost 8 bases and J lost 2, with 13 bases in between. The CDR3 loop reads CASSQRITYNEQFF. The CDR3, as DNA: TGTGCCAGCTCCCAGCGGATAACCTACAATGAGCAGTTCTTC. The full variable domain, in which reference TRBV7-2 and TRBJ2-1 provide the parts outside the CDR3, is GAGVSQSPSNKVTEKGKDVELRCDPISGHTALYWYRQSLGQGLEFLIYFQGNSAPDKSGLPSDRFSAERTGGSVSTLTIQRTQQEDSAVYLCASSQRITYNEQFFGPGTRLTVL.

This chain links TRBV27 with TRBJ2-5, with D perhaps matching TRBD1 (5 bases). The germline V and J ends were trimmed by 6 bases and 2 bases, with 10 bases remaining between them. CDR3 size: 13 residues. Germline V CDR1 and CDR2: MNHEY, SMNVEV (reference sequence). In nucleotides, the CDR3 is TGTGCCAGCAGACCCGGACAACAAGAGACCCAGTACTTC. This translates into CASRPGQQETQYF.

This chain joins TRBV4-2 and TRBJ1-5; the D gene is possibly TRBD1 (5 bases). CDR1 is LGHNA, CDR2 YNFKEQ, per germline. V lost 3 bases and J lost 5, with 26 bases in between. This CDR3 comprises 19 residues. CDR3 sequence (DNA): TGTGCCAGCAGCCACGGTCTTCTTTACCGCTACGGACAAGATCAGCCCCAGCATTTT. It translates to CASSHGLLYRYGQDQPQHF.

This chain uses TRBV7-2 with TRBJ2-1; 8 nucleotides align to TRBD2. This CDR3 has 17 residues. The junction had 15 bases not matched to a gene; V was cut back by 4 bases and J by 7 bases. Looked up from germline, CDR1 is SGHTA and CDR2 is FQGNSA. DNA of the CDR3: TGTGCCAGCAGCTATAGGGGTCGGGGGGGGCCTAGGAATGAGCAGTTCTTC. Its translation: CASSYRGRGGPRNEQFF.

The CDR3 nucleotides read TGCGCCAGCAGCGACGACTCGGGCTACGAGCAGTACTTC. Translating gives CASSDDSGYEQYF. V and J are TRBV4-1 and TRBJ2-7; D gene uncertain. Germline CDR1 is MGHRA and CDR2 is YSYEKL. The length of the CDR3 is 13 residues. With 5 bases removed from V and 3 bases from J, the gap between germline ends came to 11 bases.

This clone came up once. V gene TRBV7-9 combines with J gene TRBJ2-1; tentative D call: TRBD2 (5 bases). CDR1 and CDR2 (germline): SEHNR, FQNEAQ (reference sequence). CDR3 size: 14 residues. Trimming removed 7 bases at V and 3 bases at J, with 13 bases between. In DNA form, the CDR3 reads TGTGCCAGCAAAGCGGTTGGTAACTACAATGAGCAGTTCTTC. It codes for CASKAVGNYNEQFF.

The rearrangement uses TRBV6-5 and TRBJ2-2; D is undetermined. Germline V gene data show CDR1 as MNHEY and CDR2 as SVGAGI. Trimming removed 4 bases from V and 2 bases from J, with 8 bases in between. The CDR3 loop spans 14 amino acids. The chain's CDR3 is CASSSRINTGELFF. The CDR3 DNA follows: TGTGCCAGCAGTTCTAGAATAAACACCGGGGAGCTGTTTTTT.

This chain links TRBV5-1 with TRBJ1-3, with 8 nucleotides matching TRBD1. Germline CDR1 SGHRS, CDR2 YFSETQ. The CDR3 runs to 15 residues. The V and J ends lost 4 bases and 2 bases, in that order; junction bases with no gene match: 5. CDR3: CASSPATGAGNTIYF. In DNA form, the CDR3 reads TGCGCCAGCAGCCCGGCGACAGGGGCTGGAAACACCATATATTTT.

This sequence joins TRBV4-1 and TRBJ2-1, with TRBD2 as a possible D gene (6 bases). In germline, CDR1 is MGHRA, CDR2 YSYEKL. The CDR3 covers 16 residues. Trimming took 0 bases from V and 0 from J, leaving 9 bases between them. The CDR3 loop is CASSQDRDFSYNEQFF. DNA of the CDR3: TGCGCCAGCAGCCAAGACCGGGACTTCTCCTACAATGAGCAGTTCTTC.

The chain is built from TRBV19 and TRBJ2-2; 8 bases map to TRBD1. In germline, CDR1 is LNHDA, CDR2 SQIVND (reference sequence). The CDR3 runs to 14 residues. Unmatched junction bases numbered 4, after V lost 3 bases and J lost 7 bases. CDR3 protein: CASSIRGPGGELFF. In DNA form, the CDR3 reads TGTGCCAGTAGTATCAGGGGGCCGGGCGGGGAGCTGTTTTTT.

Here the CDR3 reads CASSQAVGTGLYNEQFF. CDR3 in DNA: TGTGCCAGCAGCCAAGCGGTCGGGACAGGACTTTACAATGAGCAGTTCTTC. This chain uses TRBV14 with TRBJ2-1, with 8 bases identical to TRBD1. J was trimmed by 4 bases and V by 1 base; bases with no gene match: 9. This CDR3 has 17 residues. Looked up from germline, CDR1 is SGHDN and CDR2 is FVKESK.

The chain links TRBV19 to TRBJ1-4, with 8 bases aligning to TRBD1. The CDR3 length is 15 residues. V gave up 5 bases and J gave up 4 bases; unmatched junction bases: 6. Per the germline V gene, CDR1 is LNHDA and CDR2 is SQIVND (reference sequence). CDR3: CASSPRDRHNEKLFF. CDR3 DNA: TGTGCCAGTAGTCCGCGGGACAGGCATAATGAAAAACTGTTTTTT.

This chain links TRBV7-2 with TRBJ2-1; the match to TRBD2 covers 14 bases. Germline CDR1 reads SGHTA; CDR2 reads FQGNSA. The CDR3 is 18 amino acids. Germline trimming cut 1 base from V and 5 bases from J; bases unmatched to any gene: 7. In DNA, the CDR3 is TGTGCCAGCAGCTTAGATGGACTAGCGGGAGGTAGAGACAATGAGCAGTTCTTC. Its protein is CASSLDGLAGGRDNEQFF.

CDR3 in DNA: TGTGCCAGCAGCTTAAGCCCCCTACTAGCGGGGGGCATCACAGATACGCAGTATTTT. Encoded protein: CASSLSPLLAGGITDTQYF. The chain carries TRBV7-3 and TRBJ2-3; 12 bases align to TRBD2. J was trimmed by 2 bases and V by 1 base; bases with no gene match: 10. CDR3 size: 19 residues. The germline V gene encodes CDR1 SGHTA and CDR2 FQGTGA. Full variable domain (missing parts from reference TRBV7-3 and TRBJ2-3): GAGVSQTPSNKVTEKGKYVELRCDPISGHTALYWYRQSLGQGPEFLIYFQGTGAADDSGLPNDRFFAVRPEGSVSTLKIQRTERGDSAVYLCASSLSPLLAGGITDTQYFGPGTRLTVL.

In DNA, the CDR3 is TGTGCCAGCATCGCTACCCCCAATGAGCAGTTCTTC. Translation: CASIATPNEQFF. The chain couples TRBV6-6 to TRBJ2-1; D not resolved. The V gene lost 7 bases and the J gene lost 6 bases, with 10 bases spanning the gap. This CDR3 contains 12 residues. Germline assignment: CDR1 MNHNY and CDR2 SVGAGI (reference sequence).

This sequence joins TRBV2 and TRBJ2-7, with 9 positions matching TRBD2. The CDR3 runs 15 residues. Trimming cost V 6 bases and J 3 bases; bases outside gene matches: 9. Germline V CDR1 and CDR2: SNHLY, FYNNEI. This CDR3 is CASRELAGAIYEQYF. CDR3 DNA: TGTGCCAGCAGAGAACTAGCGGGCGCTATCTACGAGCAGTACTTC.

This chain joins TRBV2 and TRBJ1-1; 8 positions agree with TRBD1. CDR1 and CDR2 (germline): SNHLY, FYNNEI. The ends lost 8 bases at V and 1 base at J; junction bases unmatched: 0. The CDR3 covers 12 residues. The CDR3, as DNA: TGTGCCAGCGGGACAGGGAACACTGAAGCTTTCTTT. Its translation: CASGTGNTEAFF.

CDR3 DNA: TGTGCCAGCAGTTTCAGGCAGTTACTAGAGACCCAGTACTTC. The encoded protein is CASSFRQLLETQYF. The chain combines TRBV28 with TRBJ2-5; D is undetermined. The CDR3 spans 14 residues. Germline V CDR1 and CDR2: MDHEN, SYDVKM. Trimming took 3 bases from V and 4 from J, leaving 12 bases between them.

This chain connects TRBV5-4 to TRBJ2-3; tentatively, D is TRBD2 (6 bases). With 2 bases removed from V and 4 bases from J, the gap between germline ends came to 17 bases. The CDR3 loop spans 16 amino acids. Germline-derived CDR1 and CDR2 are SGHNT and YYREEE (reference sequence). CDR3 in amino acids: CASSFGGTPLADTQYF. The DNA of the CDR3 is TGTGCCAGCAGCTTCGGCGGGACTCCACTGGCAGATACGCAGTATTTT.

The CDR3 coding sequence is TGTGCCATCAGTGGTACAGGGGCGAAGAACACTGAAGCTTTCTTT. Translated, it gives CAISGTGAKNTEAFF. V is TRBV10-3 and J is TRBJ1-1, with 7 bases matching TRBD1. This CDR3 region has 15 residues. The V segment lost 4 bases and the J segment 1 base; nucleotides outside the gene matches: 6. The germline CDR1 and CDR2 sequences are ENHRY and SYGVKD.

The chain is built from TRBV6-4 and TRBJ1-4; 7 bases agree with TRBD1. V lost 5 bases and J lost 7; bases outside the gene matches: 10. The CDR3 spans 15 residues. CDR1 is MRHNA and CDR2 is SNTAGT in the germline V gene. CDR3 sequence: CASSLEGGSGEKLFF. The CDR3 DNA sequence: TGTGCCAGCAGTTTAGAAGGGGGCAGTGGTGAAAAACTGTTTTTT.